This TCR beta chain was identified during a study of cytomegalovirus exposure and HLA in healthy donors. Overall study results and limits: The dataset shows that most TCR sequences were rare, while some public TCRs occurred in many donors.

It was with 60 Vbeta and 13 Jbeta primers that the PCR ran. Clones were read by immunoSEQ multiplex PCR, and TCRdb kept only the in-frame ones, dropping some. The data hold approximately 150,000 clones, with roughly 87% observed a single time. Donors were nominally healthy when sampled, though unrecorded immune exposures were likely. Between the trimmed V and J ends, which lost 5 bases and 1 base, there was a span of 8 bases. The V gene's germline CDR1 is MNHEY and CDR2 SMNVEV (reference sequence). The CDR3 has 13 amino acids. This clone was found once. The antigen remains unidentified. Sequencing input: PBMCs. This TCR derives from a woman younger than 45 in good health and CMV-seronegative. J is TRBJ1-1 and V is TRBV27, with D possibly matching TRBD1 (5 bases). The DNA for the CDR3 is TGTGCCAGCAGTCCGCAGGGGAACACTGAAGCTTTCTTT. Translating gives CASSPQGNTEAFF.